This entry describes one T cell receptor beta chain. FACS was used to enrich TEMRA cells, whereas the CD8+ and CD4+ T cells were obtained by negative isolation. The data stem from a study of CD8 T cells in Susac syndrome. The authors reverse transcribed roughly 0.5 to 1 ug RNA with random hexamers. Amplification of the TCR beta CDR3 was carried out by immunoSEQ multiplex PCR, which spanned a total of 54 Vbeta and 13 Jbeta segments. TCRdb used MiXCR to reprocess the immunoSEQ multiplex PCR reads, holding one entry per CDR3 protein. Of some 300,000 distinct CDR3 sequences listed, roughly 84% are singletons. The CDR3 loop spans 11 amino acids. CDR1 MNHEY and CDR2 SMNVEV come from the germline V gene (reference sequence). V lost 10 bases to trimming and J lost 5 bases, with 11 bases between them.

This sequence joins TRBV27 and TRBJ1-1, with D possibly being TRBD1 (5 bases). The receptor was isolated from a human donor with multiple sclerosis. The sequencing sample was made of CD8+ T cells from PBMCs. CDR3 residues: CATRVGTEAFF. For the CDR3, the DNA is TGTGCCACCAGGGTTGGTACTGAAGCTTTCTTT.